The 30 T cell receptor beta chains reported below all come from one sample, sequenced in a study of T cell responses to AZD1222 COVID-19 vaccine. The protocol was immunoSEQ multiplex PCR, while the TCRdb copy is restricted to in-frame clones and leaves out a portion. The repertoire holds roughly 190,000 clones, with 85% to 95% as singletons. The specimen comprised peripheral blood, sampled on day 0 of AZD1222 vaccination. The receptors originated from an adult in good health.

This clone was recorded only once. CDR3 coding DNA: TGTGCCACCAGTGATTTGTCGGACAGTAATCAGCCCCAGCATTTT. It codes for CATSDLSDSNQPQHF. The genes are TRBV24-1 and TRBJ1-5; TRBD1 might be the D (6 bases). Between the trimmed V and J ends, which lost 0 bases and 4 bases, there was a span of 9 bases. The CDR3 is made up of 15 amino acids. Germline loops: CDR1 KGHDR, CDR2 SFDVKD.

The V and J genes are TRBV11-2 and TRBJ2-7; tentative D call: TRBD1 (6 bases). The CDR3 spans 12 residues. V lost 6 bases and J lost 4, with 10 bases in between. CDR1 and CDR2 (germline): SGHAT, FQNNGV. The CDR3 DNA reads as TGTGCCAGCAGTCCCGGGACATACGAGCAGTACTTC. This encodes CASSPGTYEQYF.

There are a few counts of this clone. This chain joins TRBV6-5 and TRBJ1-5, with TRBD1 matching 8 bases. The CDR3 contains 14 residues. Germline V lookup: CDR1 MNHEY, CDR2 SVGAGI. V was pared by 7 bases and J by 5 bases, with 7 bases of the junction left unmatched. CDR3 in amino acids: CASTTGQGHQPQHF. The CDR3 nucleotides read TGTGCCAGCACTACCGGACAGGGCCATCAGCCCCAGCATTTT.

The chain combines TRBV5-1 with TRBJ2-1; D unclear. The germline V and J ends were trimmed by 0 bases and 0 bases, with 7 bases remaining between them. Germline assignment: CDR1 SGHRS and CDR2 YFSETQ. The CDR3 has 15 amino acids. The CDR3 nucleotides are TGCGCCAGCAGCTTGGGGCAGAGCTCCTACAATGAGCAGTTCTTC. This translates into CASSLGQSSYNEQFF. The whole variable domain, remainder taken from reference TRBV5-1 and TRBJ2-1, is KAGVTQTPRYLIKTRGQQVTLSCSPISGHRSVSWYQQTPGQGLQFLFEYFSETQRNKGNFPGRFSGRQFSNSRSEMNVSTLELGDSALYLCASSLGQSSYNEQFFGPGTRLTVL.

This clone came up once. This sample also contains other DNA sequences that code for the same CDR3. The chain links TRBV28 to TRBJ1-3; a weak D match, TRBD1 (5 bases). This CDR3 comprises 14 residues. The germline V and J ends were trimmed by 6 bases and 0 bases, with 9 bases remaining between them. Per the germline V gene, CDR1 is MDHEN and CDR2 is SYDVKM. The CDR3 DNA reads TGTGCCAGCAGCACCGGGGGCTCTGGAAACACCATATATTTT. It yields the protein CASSTGGSGNTIYF.

This clone is a singleton in its sample. The gene calls are TRBV4-3 and TRBJ1-2; no firm D call. CDR1 LGHNA and CDR2 YSLEER come from the germline V gene. There are 13 residues in the CDR3. V was trimmed by 4 bases and J by 5 bases, leaving 11 bases between them. The DNA for the CDR3 is TGCGCCAGCAGCCCGACGGCGGGATATGGCTACACCTTC. Translating it yields CASSPTAGYGYTF.

The chain links TRBV10-3 to TRBJ2-7; D is unclear. The germline V and J ends were trimmed by 0 bases and 6 bases, with 3 bases remaining between them. Per germline, CDR1 ENHRY and CDR2 SYGVKD. The CDR3 totals 11 residues. CDR3 in DNA: TGTGCCATCAGTGAGTCGATCGAGCAGTACTTC. Amino acids: CAISESIEQYF.

The J gene is TRBJ1-5, the V gene TRBV2; unclear D gene. V lost 7 bases to trimming and J lost 3 bases, with 16 bases between them. Germline V gene data show CDR1 as SNHLY and CDR2 as FYNNEI. CDR3 length: 15 residues. The CDR3 DNA reads as TGTGCCAGCATAAGCGGGGAGGGTATCAATCAGCCCCAGCATTTT. Its protein product is CASISGEGINQPQHF.

The chain employs TRBV2 and TRBJ1-5; D is perhaps TRBD1 (6 bases). This CDR3 has 13 residues. Looked up from germline, CDR1 is SNHLY and CDR2 is FYNNEI. Trimming shortened V by 3 bases and J by 7 bases, and 10 bases separated the two germline ends. CDR3 in DNA: TGTGCCAGCAGTGAGTACAGGGACCAGCCCCAGCATTTT. It specifies CASSEYRDQPQHF.

The table lists this clone with a count of one. V and J are TRBV5-1 and TRBJ1-4; D is uncertain. V lost 0 bases, J lost 3 bases, and 9 bases lay in between. This CDR3 comprises 15 residues. Germline V CDR1 and CDR2: SGHRS, YFSETQ. As DNA, the CDR3 is TGCGCCAGCAGCTTGGCGCGGTCTTCTAATGAAAAACTGTTTTTT. Translated, it gives CASSLARSSNEKLFF.

The chain recombines TRBV7-3 with TRBJ1-1; 9 nucleotides align to TRBD1. This CDR3 has 14 amino acids. V lost 4 bases and J lost 2; bases outside the gene matches: 2. Germline-derived CDR1 and CDR2 are SGHTA and FQGTGA. CDR3 sequence: CASSSTGGNTEAFF. Here the CDR3 DNA reads TGTGCCAGCAGCTCCACAGGGGGCAACACTGAAGCTTTCTTT. Using reference TRBV7-3 and TRBJ1-1 for the parts outside the CDR3, the full variable domain is GAGVSQTPSNKVTEKGKYVELRCDPISGHTALYWYRQSLGQGPEFLIYFQGTGAADDSGLPNDRFFAVRPEGSVSTLKIQRTERGDSAVYLCASSSTGGNTEAFFGQGTRLTVV.

The chain joins TRBV9 to TRBJ1-2; 8 bases are a match to TRBD1. The CDR3 runs 12 residues. Per the germline V gene, CDR1 is SGDLS and CDR2 is YYNGEE. The J segment lost 10 bases and the V segment lost 6 bases, leaving 8 bases of the junction unmatched. In DNA, the CDR3 is TGTGCCAGCACCCGGACAGGGCAGGCCTACACCTTC. It is translated as CASTRTGQAYTF. Filled out from reference TRBV9 and TRBJ1-2, the complete variable domain reads DSGVTQTPKHLITATGQRVTLRCSPRSGDLSVYWYQQSLDQGLQFLIQYYNGEERAKGNILERFSAQQFPDLHSELNLSSLELGDSALYFCASTRTGQAYTFGSGTRLTVV.

The rearrangement joins TRBV5-6 to TRBJ2-7; D possibly matches TRBD1 or TRBD2 (5 bases each). V lost 7 bases and J 3 bases, leaving 20 bases between the germline ends. Germline CDR1 SGHDT, CDR2 YYEEEE. The CDR3 length is 15 residues. CDR3 residues: CASRRGGDRIYEQYF. The DNA for the CDR3 is TGTGCCAGCCGCCGTGGGGGAGATAGAATCTACGAGCAGTACTTC.

This chain connects TRBV6-5 to TRBJ1-1, with D tentatively TRBD1 (5 bases). CDR3 length equals 12 residues. V shed 4 bases and J shed 7 bases, with 10 bases lying between them. Germline V gives CDR1 MNHEY, CDR2 SVGAGI. CDR3 residues: CASSSRGLEAFF. The DNA of the CDR3 is TGTGCCAGCAGTTCCCGGGGCCTTGAAGCTTTCTTT.

The V and J genes are TRBV6-5 and TRBJ1-5; 9 bases map to TRBD1. The CDR3 is 15 residues long. CDR1 is MNHEY, CDR2 SVGAGI, per germline. With 5 bases clipped from V and 6 bases from J, the junction kept 8 bases outside the gene matches. CDR3: CASSTTGTGIQPQHF. The CDR3 DNA is TGTGCCAGCAGTACTACCGGGACAGGGATTCAGCCCCAGCATTTT.

The V and J genes are TRBV18 and TRBJ1-1; D is uncertain. V was cut by 2 bases and J by 6 bases, with 7 bases left in between. The CDR3 length is 12 residues. Germline values: CDR1 KGHSH, CDR2 LQKENI. The CDR3 DNA follows: TGTGCCAGCTCACCAGGCCGCCCTGAAGCTTTCTTT. The encoded protein is CASSPGRPEAFF.

The V call is TRBV5-1, the J call TRBJ2-7; D might be TRBD1 (5 bases). Trimming cost V 4 bases and J 4 bases, with 6 bases left between them. This CDR3 is built from 11 residues. The germline CDR1 and CDR2 sequences are SGHRS and YFSETQ. Here the CDR3 DNA reads TGCGCCAGCAGCCACAGGTACGAGCAGTACTTC. This translates into CASSHRYEQYF.

This chain connects TRBV5-6 to TRBJ1-1; no clear D. The V gene's germline CDR1 is SGHDT and CDR2 YYEEEE. CDR3 length: 12 residues. V lost 3 bases, J lost 4 bases, and 7 bases lay in between. The CDR3 sequence: CASSWQATEAFF. CDR3 in DNA: TGTGCCAGCAGCTGGCAGGCCACTGAAGCTTTCTTT. Filled out from reference TRBV5-6 and TRBJ1-1, the complete variable domain reads DAGVTQSPTHLIKTRGQQVTLRCSPKSGHDTVSWYQQALGQGPQFIFQYYEEEERQRGNFPDRFSGHQFPNYSSELNVNALLLGDSALYLCASSWQATEAFFGQGTRLTVV.

The rearrangement joins TRBV4-3 to TRBJ2-7; D is perhaps TRBD1 or TRBD2 (5 bases each). The germline gives CDR1 LGHNA, CDR2 YSLEER. CDR3 length: 14 amino acids. V shed 10 bases and J shed 2 bases, with 18 bases lying between them. The CDR3 reads CANSPQRGPYEQYF. CDR3 nucleotides: TGCGCCAACAGTCCGCAACGGGGACCCTACGAGCAGTACTTC.

The chain recombines TRBV6-1 with TRBJ2-2; 9 bases are shared with TRBD2. Per germline, CDR1 MNHNS and CDR2 SASEGT. V was pared by 1 base and J by 7 bases, with 4 bases of the junction left unmatched. The CDR3 is made up of 15 amino acids. CDR3 in amino acids: CASSEVPSGVGELFF. CDR3 nucleotide sequence: TGTGCCAGCAGTGAAGTACCTAGCGGGGTCGGGGAGCTGTTTTTT.

V and J are TRBV11-1 and TRBJ1-3, with no clear D. This CDR3 is 14 amino acids long. The V and J ends lost 4 bases and 2 bases respectively, with 9 bases between them. Germline-derived CDR1 and CDR2 are SGHAT and FQDESV (reference sequence). The CDR3: CASSYRETGNTIYF. The CDR3 DNA sequence: TGTGCCAGCAGCTACCGGGAAACTGGAAACACCATATATTTT. The variable domain in full, completed from reference TRBV11-1 and TRBJ1-3, reads EAEVAQSPRYKITEKSQAVAFWCDPISGHATLYWYRQILGQGPELLVQFQDESVVDDSQLPKDRFSAERLKGVDSTLKIQPAELGDSAMYLCASSYRETGNTIYFGEGSWLTVV.

The V gene is TRBV24-1, the J gene TRBJ2-1, with D unclear. The CDR3 extends over 16 amino acids. Per germline, CDR1 KGHDR and CDR2 SFDVKD. V lost 7 bases to trimming and J lost 0 bases, with 15 bases between them. Here the CDR3 DNA reads TGTGCCACCAGCGACCCCCAGACGAGCTCCTACAATGAGCAGTTCTTC. This translates into CATSDPQTSSYNEQFF.

The V and J genes are TRBV6-1 and TRBJ1-4; 7 positions agree with TRBD1. V trimming: 2 bases; J trimming: 5 bases; junction bases outside the gene matches: 5. Germline CDR1 MNHNS, CDR2 SASEGT. CDR3 length: 15 residues. The CDR3 DNA reads as TGTGCCAGCAGTGAACCGGGACAGATAAATGAAAAACTGTTTTTT. Its protein is CASSEPGQINEKLFF.

This rearrangement joins TRBV2 to TRBJ2-7; D is undetermined. The germline CDR1 and CDR2 sequences are SNHLY and FYNNEI. Trimming stripped 1 base from V and 2 bases from J, with 9 bases between. The length of the CDR3 is 14 residues. CDR3 DNA: TGTGCCAGCAGTGAAGACCAGGCGCCCTACGAGCAGTACTTC. Translated: CASSEDQAPYEQYF. Drawing the rest from reference TRBV2 and TRBJ2-7, the complete variable domain is EPEVTQTPSHQVTQMGQEVILRCVPISNHLYFYWYRQILGQKVEFLVSFYNNEISEKSEIFDDQFSVERPDGSNFTLKIRSTKLEDSAMYFCASSEDQAPYEQYFGPGTRLTVT.

CDR3 nucleotides: TGTGCCAGCAGTTACTGGACAGGGGGGACCGGGGAGCTGTTTTTT. Translated: CASSYWTGGTGELFF. The chain recombines TRBV6-5 with TRBJ2-2; 10 bases line up with TRBD1. The CDR3 contains 15 residues. The trim removed 1 base at V and 5 bases at J, leaving 1 base unmatched. From germline, CDR1 is MNHEY and CDR2 SVGAGI.

V gene TRBV6-5 combines with J gene TRBJ2-3; D not certain. The CDR3 sequence is 15 residues long. Germline values: CDR1 MNHEY, CDR2 SVGAGI. V was trimmed by 5 bases and J by 4 bases, leaving 16 bases between them. The CDR3 is CASSLFLSSADTQYF. The CDR3 DNA follows: TGTGCCAGCAGTCTTTTCTTAAGTAGTGCAGATACGCAGTATTTT.

The chain combines TRBV5-4 with TRBJ2-5; perhaps TRBD1 as D (6 bases). The CDR3 length is 14 residues. Germline lookup yields CDR1 SGHNT and CDR2 YYREEE (reference sequence). The V end lost 0 bases, the J end lost 1 base, and 7 bases lay between the germline ends. The CDR3 reads CASSLGTAQETQYF. CDR3 nucleotides: TGTGCCAGCAGCTTGGGGACAGCCCAAGAGACCCAGTACTTC.

The chain carries TRBV18 and TRBJ1-2; 9 nucleotides match TRBD1. V lost 2 bases and J lost 4; bases outside the gene matches: 11. Germline loops: CDR1 KGHSH, CDR2 LQKENI. The CDR3 contains 17 residues. In nucleotides, the CDR3 is TGTGCCAGCTCACCAGGTGGTCCCGGGACAGGGACCTATGGCTACACCTTC. Encoded protein: CASSPGGPGTGTYGYTF.

V and J are TRBV4-1 and TRBJ2-3; D call uncertain. Trimming pared 0 bases from V and 5 bases from J, leaving 9 bases between. This CDR3 is 14 amino acids long. Germline values: CDR1 MGHRA, CDR2 YSYEKL. In nucleotides, the CDR3 is TGCGCCAGCAGCCAAGATCTAGTACAAGATACGCAGTATTTT. Its protein product is CASSQDLVQDTQYF.

V gene TRBV10-3 combines with J gene TRBJ2-3, with 15 bases aligning to TRBD2. CDR1 and CDR2 from the germline V gene are ENHRY and SYGVKD. With 10 bases clipped from V and 0 bases from J, the junction kept 5 bases outside the gene matches. The CDR3 loop spans 16 amino acids. CDR3 region: CATGTSGGSSTDTQYF. For the CDR3, the DNA is TGTGCCACTGGGACTAGCGGGGGGTCCAGCACAGATACGCAGTATTTT.